Following are 8 T cell receptor beta chains from one sample sequenced in a study of blood T cell repertoires in COVID-19. Sequencing was performed with immunoSEQ multiplex PCR; in TCRdb, only in-frame clones are kept and a portion is missing. Altogether about 180,000 clones are present, 60% to 80% being singletons, with the ten largest covering more than 25%. Sequenced sample: peripheral blood. These receptors came from a woman in her seventies with acute or convalescent COVID-19.

This chain uses TRBV5-1 with TRBJ1-1; no firm D call. The V end lost 0 bases, the J end lost 2 bases, and 11 bases lay between the germline ends. Germline CDR1 is SGHRS and CDR2 is YFSETQ. This CDR3 is 15 amino acids long. The CDR3 nucleotides are TGCGCCAGCAGCTTGGGTTCTGGGCCTAACACTGAAGCTTTCTTT. Translation: CASSLGSGPNTEAFF.

This clone was picked up a small number of times. The V gene is TRBV20-1, the J gene TRBJ1-2; possibly TRBD1 for D (6 bases). The length of the CDR3 is 19 residues. V gave up 3 bases and J gave up 3 bases, with 29 bases separating them. Per the germline V gene, CDR1 is DFQATT and CDR2 is SNEGSKA (reference sequence). The CDR3 protein is CSASTGSYLNREKDYGYTF. The DNA for the CDR3 is TGCAGTGCTAGTACCGGGTCCTACCTTAACAGGGAAAAAGACTATGGCTACACCTTC.

The V gene is TRBV7-2, the J gene TRBJ1-4; 9 bases are shared with TRBD1. After removal of 0 bases from V and 5 bases from J, the junction contained 1 base not matched to a gene. The CDR3 runs 15 residues. The germline V gene encodes CDR1 SGHTA and CDR2 FQGNSA. The CDR3 sequence is CASSLAGTGNEKLFF. CDR3 DNA: TGTGCCAGCAGCTTAGCCGGGACAGGGAATGAAAAACTGTTTTTT.

The CDR3 spells CASGSWTGRNTGELFF. CDR3 nucleotide sequence: TGTGCTAGTGGTTCCTGGACAGGAAGGAACACCGGGGAGCTGTTTTTT. V and J are TRBV12-5 and TRBJ2-2, with 7 bases fitting TRBD1. The CDR3 loop spans 16 amino acids. V lost 4 bases and J lost 1; bases outside the gene matches: 6. The V gene's germline CDR1 is LGHNT and CDR2 FRNRAP.

The rearrangement links TRBV10-1 to TRBJ2-7; D might be TRBD2 (6 bases). Germline lookup yields CDR1 WNHNN and CDR2 SYGVQD (reference sequence). The CDR3 covers 16 residues. Trimming cost V 4 bases and J 6 bases, with 22 bases left between them. CDR3 loop: CASSGGEGLRTGEQYF. CDR3 coding DNA: TGCGCCAGCAGTGGCGGAGAGGGACTCAGAACGGGCGAGCAGTACTTC.

In its sample, this clone was seen once. V and J are TRBV18 and TRBJ2-7; possible D gene TRBD2, 7 bases. The V gene lost 6 bases and the J gene lost 7 bases, with 22 bases spanning the gap. The CDR3 runs to 15 residues. The germline V gene encodes CDR1 KGHSH and CDR2 LQKENI. The CDR3 loop is CASSIYRAGVEEQYF. As DNA, the CDR3 is TGTGCCAGCTCTATTTACAGGGCGGGAGTCGAGGAGCAGTACTTC.

V usage is TRBV5-4 and J usage is TRBJ2-4; D might be TRBD2 (6 bases). From germline, CDR1 is SGHNT and CDR2 YYREEE (reference sequence). The CDR3 totals 16 residues. V lost 0 bases, J lost 0 bases, and 10 bases lay in between. The CDR3 reads CASSLEPGLAKNIQYF. CDR3 bases: TGTGCCAGCAGCTTGGAACCGGGACTAGCCAAAAACATTCAGTACTTC.

The chain links TRBV5-1 to TRBJ2-5; TRBD1 matches at 8 bases. This CDR3 has 14 amino acids. Looked up from germline, CDR1 is SGHRS and CDR2 is YFSETQ. Unmatched junction bases numbered 3, after V lost 4 bases and J lost 1 base. This chain's CDR3 is CASSTGTGQETQYF. The CDR3 nucleotides are TGCGCCAGCAGCACCGGGACAGGCCAAGAGACCCAGTACTTC.